These 8 T cell receptor beta chains came from one sample sequenced in a study of OX40 agonist ivuxolimab in advanced cancers. Clones were sequenced by immunoSEQ multiplex PCR, and TCRdb holds only the in-frame ones, with some missing. The sample contains tens of thousands of clones, 65% to 85% of which appear only once. Sequencing was performed on CD4+ or CD8+ T cells sorted from blood, taken in a trial of the OX40 agonist ivuxolimab. The receptor source for this set is an adult with an advanced solid tumor such as melanoma, head and neck, liver or kidney cancer.

The chain links TRBV7-9 to TRBJ2-5; TRBD2 matches at 9 bases. The CDR3 spans 15 residues. Germline V CDR1 and CDR2: SEHNR, FQNEAQ (reference sequence). The J segment lost 5 bases and the V segment lost 5 bases, leaving 9 bases of the junction unmatched. CDR3 sequence: CASSPPSAGGETQYF. The CDR3 DNA reads as TGTGCCAGCAGCCCCCCGTCAGCGGGGGGTGAGACCCAGTACTTC.

V usage is TRBV19 and J usage is TRBJ1-1; 9 nucleotides agree with TRBD1. Germline loops: CDR1 LNHDA, CDR2 SQIVND (reference sequence). The CDR3 spans 18 residues. V trimming: 4 bases; J trimming: 3 bases; junction bases outside the gene matches: 15. CDR3 amino acids: CASSTLPGQGGIDTEAFF. In DNA form, the CDR3 reads TGTGCCAGTAGTACTCTTCCGGGACAGGGAGGTATAGACACTGAAGCTTTCTTT.

The chain combines TRBV4-2 with TRBJ2-7, with D perhaps being TRBD1 or TRBD2 (6 bases each). The V gene lost 0 bases and the J gene lost 0 bases, with 21 bases spanning the gap. Germline V lookup: CDR1 LGHNA, CDR2 YNFKEQ. The CDR3 extends over 19 amino acids. DNA for the CDR3: TGTGCCAGCAGCCAAGATCTATTATTGGGGGGCTTAGGCTCCTACGAGCAGTACTTC. Amino acids: CASSQDLLLGGLGSYEQYF.

This rearrangement joins TRBV6-5 to TRBJ1-2; TRBD1 matches at 7 bases. Germline V gene sequence: CDR1 MNHEY, CDR2 SVGAGI. The CDR3 contains 15 residues. V shed 2 bases and J 1 base; nucleotides not matched to a gene: 4. In DNA, the CDR3 is TGTGCCAGCAGTTACCTGGGACAGAGTAACTATGGCTACACCTTC. Translating gives CASSYLGQSNYGYTF.

The chain joins TRBV11-2 to TRBJ1-1; D may be TRBD1 (5 bases). The CDR3 is 16 residues long. In germline, CDR1 is SGHAT, CDR2 FQNNGV. Between the trimmed V and J ends, which lost 1 base and 4 bases, there was a span of 16 bases. This chain's CDR3 is CASSLGWGGKSTEAFF. DNA for the CDR3: TGTGCCAGCAGCTTAGGGTGGGGGGGAAAGAGCACTGAAGCTTTCTTT. Full variable domain (rest looked up from reference TRBV11-2 and TRBJ1-1): EAGVAQSPRYKIIEKRQSVAFWCNPISGHATLYWYQQILGQGPKLLIQFQNNGVVDDSQLPKDRFSAERLKGVDSTLKIQPAKLEDSAVYLCASSLGWGGKSTEAFFGQGTRLTVV.

J is TRBJ2-3 and V is TRBV6-5, with D possibly TRBD2 on 6 matching bases. From germline, CDR1 is MNHEY and CDR2 SVGAGI. V was pared by 0 bases and J by 2 bases, with 9 bases between. The CDR3 runs to 15 residues. The CDR3 protein is CASSYSGGPTDTQYF. CDR3 sequence (DNA): TGTGCCAGCAGTTACTCGGGGGGTCCCACAGATACGCAGTATTTT.

The genes are TRBV7-2 and TRBJ2-5; 9 bases match TRBD2. Germline-derived CDR1 and CDR2 are SGHTA and FQGNSA. This CDR3 has 15 amino acids. J gave up 5 bases and V 6 bases, and 10 bases lay outside the gene matches. CDR3 protein: CASSRSGSETETQYF. In nucleotides, the CDR3 is TGTGCCAGCAGTCGTAGCGGGAGTGAGACGGAGACCCAGTACTTC.

The rearrangement links TRBV5-6 to TRBJ2-1; 9 bases are a match to TRBD2. The junction had 0 bases not matched to a gene; V was cut back by 0 bases and J by 2 bases. Germline V lookup: CDR1 SGHDT, CDR2 YYEEEE. This CDR3 has 15 residues. The DNA for the CDR3 is TGTGCCAGCAGCTTGGGACTAGCGGCCTACAATGAGCAGTTCTTC. This sequence encodes CASSLGLAAYNEQFF.